This T cell receptor (beta chain) derives from a study of regulatory T cells in long-lasting Graves disease. Study background: Antithyroid drug intake by newly diagnosed Graves' patients had lasted under 3 months.

This clonotype was counted many times. Arm-PCR of CDR3 regions and iRepertoire HTBI primers were used to build TCR beta libraries. TCRdb itself ran the multiplex PCR reads through MiXCR, one entry per CDR3 protein. This repertoire shows roughly 500,000 distinct CDR3 sequences, about 11% found once; its top ten account for roughly 8.2%. Sample time point: newly diagnosed GD, antithyroid drugs for less than 3 months. TCR sequences were obtained from RNA taken from PBMCs. Staff took roughly 8.1 milliliters of peripheral blood and put it into EDTA tubes. J lost 4 bases, V lost 5 bases, and 10 bases had no gene match. Germline values: CDR1 SGHAT, CDR2 FQNNGV. This CDR3 spans 16 amino acids. The data also belong to a second study, concerning T cells in Graves' hyperthyroidism and ophthalmopathy. That work states: Progression to ophthalmopathy was predicted a median of 6.5 months early.

The TCR originated in a woman aged 25-40 years with Graves disease. This chain connects TRBV11-2 to TRBJ2-3, with 9 bases that match TRBD2. The sample here was peripheral blood mononuclear cells (PBMCs), taken at new diagnosis, from a patient treated with antithyroid drugs. CDR3 coding DNA: TGTGCCAGCAGCCCGGCGGGGGGGGCGGGGGCAGATACGCAGTATTTT. Translating gives CASSPAGGAGADTQYF.